This T cell receptor (beta chain) was found in a study of T cells in Graves' hyperthyroidism and ophthalmopathy. This clonotype showed up just a few times. V was pared by 5 bases and J by 7 bases, with 14 bases between. This CDR3 is built from 13 residues. The germline V gene encodes CDR1 MNHNY and CDR2 SVGAGI (reference sequence). RNA transcripts yielded amplified TCR beta CDR3 regions. The HTBI set primed first-round TCR CDR3 RT-PCR. TCRdb re-derived calls from the multiplex PCR reads in MiXCR, one entry per CDR3 protein. The table lists around 700,000 distinct CDR3 sequences, roughly 32% of them singletons, with more than 25% in the top ten.

The clonotype was recovered from a woman between 40 and 50 years old with Graves' hyperthyroidism. V and J are TRBV6-6 and TRBJ1-1; D remains unclear. The sample taken for sequencing was blood. The CDR3 region is CASSRTQEFEAFF. CDR3 nucleotide sequence: TGTGCCAGCAGTCGGACCCAGGAATTTGAAGCTTTCTTT.